The TCR beta chain under discussion was sequenced for a study of Ad26.COV2.S vaccination and SARS-CoV-2 variants. General observations from the study: A substantial breadth of spike-specific CD8+ and CD4+ T cell responses after vaccination has been reported.

The sample holds a few counts of this clone. The antigen is not known. Germline values: CDR1 MNHEY, CDR2 SVGAGI. The CDR3 has 13 residues. The V gene lost 4 bases and the J gene lost 8 bases, with 12 bases spanning the gap. Stated treatment: 19 received Ad26.COV2.S at low or high dose, single or two shots; roughly five received placebo; per-sample allocation not given. On day 63 after the first injection, vaccine and placebo recipients gave samples. Profiled with immunoSEQ multiplex PCR; TCRdb holds only in-frame clones, not every one. In the table there are about 350,000 clones, around 84% of which are singletons.

The TCR comes from a person aged 18-65 years who received the Ad26.COV2.S COVID-19 vaccine or a placebo. The V gene is TRBV6-5, the J gene TRBJ2-1; a weak D match, TRBD2 (6 bases). Specimen: peripheral blood, collected in a trial of Ad26.COV2.S vaccine versus placebo. In nucleotides, the CDR3 is TGTGCCAGCAGTTTACTAGCCATGGATGAGCAGTTCTTC. Encoded protein: CASSLLAMDEQFF.